This TCR beta chain was sequenced during a study of beta chain features in type 1 diabetes (dated 2018 in TCRdb). At the level of the whole study: Mean age, gender distribution, total cell number and subset yield were not different between patients and healthy donors. Naive and central memory subsets were obtained from all 30 or so donors, but regulatory and stem cell-like memory subsets were isolated from only 8 patients and roughly 8 healthy donors. The study compared TCRB repertoires of sorted circulating CD4+ T cell subsets between recently diagnosed type 1 diabetes patients and matched healthy donors. A total of approximately 100,000,000 sorted cells were examined across all samples, and the number of cells per subset was strongly correlated with RNA yield.

Each donor gave one peripheral blood draw, roughly 110 mL on average, collected into heparinised tubes. A BD FACSAria II and a panel including CD45RO, CCR7, CD25, CD127, CD95 and CD27 were used to sort naive, central memory, regulatory and stem cell-like memory CD4+ T cells. A purity above 98% was achieved for all sorted populations. PBMCs were isolated right away by Lymphoprep density gradient centrifugation and were stained directly, without culture. So that batch effects would be minimized, each experiment stained and sorted samples in pairs, pairing one healthy donor with one patient. Summary of the overall study and its limitations: Shorter templates might have been favored by PCR, but patient and control samples were amplified and corrected together, so both groups would have been affected equally by any skew. Because small numbers of individuals were included in the HLA sub-analyses, any influence of HLA type on TCRB rearrangement was left unresolved. In all four CD4+ subsets, TCRB CDR3 length was moderately but significantly shorter in type 1 diabetes patients. Naive, central memory and regulatory TCRB repertoires appeared to be more alike among patients than among healthy donors. At VDJ recombination sites, patients with type 1 diabetes made fewer insertions and deleted more nucleotides, a pattern implying thymic rearrangement abnormalities. Because cDNA was sequenced instead of genomic DNA, highly expressing activated cells could be over-represented, though the groups showed no difference in activation or CD3 levels.

Measured from the cysteine to the phenylalanine, the CDR3 is 14 residues long. This entry keeps only the CDR3 DNA: 42 bases, framed from base 1. The germline V gene provides CDR1 MDHEN and CDR2 SYDVKM. V loses 2 bases of germline sequence and J loses 2 bases, and the interval between the two ends is 4 bases. This clone occurred a few times. What this receptor recognizes is not known. No per-base quality is available; no much larger clone lies one base away. The entire amount of isolated RNA was reverse transcribed using the High Capacity cDNA Reverse Transcription Kit, so the sequenced TCRB transcripts were expressed ones. For stem cell-like memory T cell samples, survey-depth immunoSEQ sequencing was used, averaging about 1 million total reads per sample. Sorted cells were lysed in RLT buffer, and RNA was extracted using DNase-treated RNeasy Micro or Mini kits according to cell number. Each cell subset was processed separately to prevent cross-contamination, with patient and healthy donor samples processed together. The immunoSEQ multiplex PCR was used to amplify TCRB sequences from cDNA, generating 87-bp fragments that spanned the CDR3 region. Sequencing of the amplicons was performed on the Illumina HiSeq platform. Concerning the study's data processing: PCR bias was corrected computationally using synthetic template baselines, and reads within Hamming distance 2 were collapsed, with unmergeable singletons discarded. By aligning reads against IMGT, V, D and J genes, CDR3 length, and insertions or deletions at six rearrangement sites were assigned. Within each subset, clonotype counts were normalized to sorted cell number, and only after that were true diversity and Gini coefficients computed with the tcR R package. The overlap coefficient, calculated on TCRB nucleotide sequences, was used to measure repertoire sharing. TCRdb re-hosts the immuneACCESS table, in-frame sequences only. Its copies lack some clones; in the studies checked, an unresolved V gene accounts for under half of them, and the cause for the rest is not known. From that table come the V and J calls and clone size; the DNA was used to work out D and trimming. The sample table shows about 47,000 clones, and around 45% are seen once. The ten largest account for roughly 0.13% of the sample.

The V and J segments used are TRBV28 and TRBJ2-6; the D gene assignment is ambiguous. The sequencing input was stem cell memory CD4+ T cells from blood. The sample's cell subset or site label is to be understood as: stem cell-like memory CD4+ T cells. The receptor was derived from a young man with type 1 diabetes. CDR3 reads: CASSLPAGANVLTF. The nucleotide sequence reads TGTGCCAGCAGTTTACCCGCTGGGGCCAACGTCCTGACTTTC.